The rows below give T cell receptor beta chains drawn from one sample of a study of cytomegalovirus exposure and HLA in healthy donors. Assay: immunoSEQ multiplex PCR; the TCRdb copy retains only in-frame clones and omits some. The top ten hold roughly 3% of the sample, which has around 63,000 clones, 70% to 85% seen once. Sequenced sample: PBMCs. Receptor source: a woman under 40 in good health and CMV-seronegative. Both conserved end residues are part of each CDR3. A D gene is named only where the DNA matches it firmly. Part of the rows lack a size; the others show once, few, many or a class for expanded clones.

few,-,TRBJ1-6,TRBV5-1,CASSLEVLGANSPLHF,TGCGCCAGCAGCTTGGAAGTCCTGGGGGCTAATTCACCCCTCCACTTT
-,TRBD2,TRBJ2-3,TRBV5-6,CASSLRFSGRRYF,TGTGCCAGCAGCTTGAGGTTTAGCGGGAGACGGTATTTT
-,TRBD1,TRBJ1-1,TRBV30,CAWSGQMNTEAFF,TGTGCCTGGTCGGGACAGATGAACACTGAAGCTTTCTTT
-,TRBD1,TRBJ2-6,TRBV27,CASSVQGAGANVLTF,TGTGCCAGCAGTGTACAGGGGGCTGGGGCCAACGTCCTGACTTTC
few,TRBD1,TRBJ1-2,TRBV5-5,CASSFYQQGADGYTF,TGTGCCAGCAGCTTTTACCAACAGGGGGCGGATGGCTACACCTTC
-,-,TRBJ1-2,TRBV4-3,CASSPHRRTSFNYGYTF,TGCGCCAGCAGCCCCCACCGACGGACAAGCTTTAACTATGGCTACACCTTC
-,-,TRBJ1-2,TRBV4-2,CASSQDVEAGGGYTF,TGTGCCAGCAGCCAAGACGTAGAGGCAGGCGGGGGCTACACCTTC
-,TRBD1,TRBJ2-2,TRBV7-6,CASSLGQGMGTGELFF,TGTGCCAGCAGCCTCGGACAGGGAATGGGCACCGGGGAGCTGTTTTTT
once,TRBD2,TRBJ2-1,TRBV4-1,CASSQDRGTSGKYNEQFF,TGCGCCAGCAGCCAAGACCGGGGGACTAGCGGGAAGTACAATGAGCAGTTCTTC
few,-,TRBJ2-1,TRBV14,CASSQAGAVYNEQFF,TGTGCCAGCAGCCAAGCAGGGGCTGTATACAATGAGCAGTTCTTC
-,-,TRBJ1-1,TRBV4-3,CASSQDFFNTEAFF,TGCGCCAGCAGCCAAGATTTCTTTAACACTGAAGCTTTCTTT
-,-,TRBJ1-3,TRBV5-1,CASSLGEVVGNTIYF,TGCGCCAGCAGCTTGGGAGAGGTCGTTGGAAACACCATATATTTT
-,-,TRBJ1-1,TRBV9,CASSVPKTEGMTEAFF,TGTGCCAGCAGCGTCCCGAAGACAGAAGGGATGACTGAAGCTTTCTTT
-,-,TRBJ2-3,TRBV7-2,CASSLWQETATDTQYF,TGTGCCAGCAGCCTCTGGCAGGAAACCGCCACAGATACGCAGTATTTT
-,-,TRBJ1-1,TRBV27,CASSYEGDTEAFF,TGTGCCAGCAGTTACGAGGGAGACACTGAAGCTTTCTTT
-,-,TRBJ1-2,TRBV6-6,CASSYAKDYGYTF,TGTGCCAGCAGTTACGCTAAAGACTATGGCTACACCTTC
-,TRBD1,TRBJ1-2,TRBV5-1,CASSLQDRGTYGYTF,TGCGCCAGCAGCCTACAGGACAGGGGGACCTATGGCTACACCTTC
once,TRBD1,TRBJ2-6,TRBV23-1,CASSPGQFSGANVLTF,TGCGCCAGCAGTCCGGGACAGTTCTCTGGGGCCAACGTCCTGACTTTC
-,-,TRBJ1-2,TRBV30,CAWSVRVRGQQNYGYTF,TGTGCCTGGAGTGTACGTGTGAGAGGACAGCAAAACTATGGCTACACCTTC
-,-,TRBJ1-2,TRBV9,CASSVSPGGGGGYGYTF,TGTGCCAGCAGCGTCTCCCCTGGGGGGGGCGGAGGTTATGGCTACACCTTC
-,-,TRBJ2-7,TRBV11-2,CASSRTRAAYEQYF,TGTGCCAGCAGTCGAACTAGGGCCGCCTACGAGCAGTACTTC
once,TRBD2,TRBJ2-1,TRBV5-1,CASSRASGGDNEQFF,TGCGCCAGCAGCCGTGCTAGCGGGGGTGACAATGAGCAGTTCTTC
few,TRBD1,TRBJ1-4,TRBV18,CASSPRKGAGEKLFF,TGTGCCAGCTCACCAAGGAAGGGGGCTGGTGAAAAACTGTTTTTT
once,-,TRBJ1-4,TRBV4-3,CASSQATATNEKLFF,TGCGCCAGCAGCCAAGCGACAGCAACTAATGAAAAACTGTTTTTT
-,-,TRBJ1-2,TRBV19,CASSIPGHFNYGYTF,TGTGCCAGTAGTATTCCCGGACATTTCAACTATGGCTACACCTTC
-,TRBD2,TRBJ2-2,TRBV7-2,CASSLWRGASGELFF,TGTGCCAGCAGCTTATGGCGGGGGGCGAGCGGGGAGCTGTTTTTT
-,TRBD1,TRBJ2-6,TRBV15,CATSRDGEQGFGANVLTF,TGTGCCACCAGCAGAGATGGGGAACAGGGGTTTGGGGCCAACGTCCTGACTTTC
-,TRBD1,TRBJ1-2,TRBV9,CASTRTGGDGYTF,TGTGCCAGCACCCGGACAGGGGGCGATGGCTACACCTTC
-,TRBD2,TRBJ2-1,TRBV18,CASSRSAGLAGGNEQFF,TGTGCCAGCTCACGATCAGCGGGACTAGCGGGGGGGAATGAGCAGTTCTTC
once,-,TRBJ2-1,TRBV11-2,CASSLGSTAANEQFF,TGTGCCAGCAGCTTGGGGAGTACCGCAGCCAATGAGCAGTTCTTC
-,-,TRBJ2-7,TRBV19,CASSSERTSLEQYF,TGTGCCAGTAGTAGTGAACGGACTTCCCTCGAGCAGTACTTC
few,TRBD1,TRBJ1-2,TRBV19,CASRIRTGDNYGYTF,TGTGCCAGTAGGATAAGGACAGGCGATAACTATGGCTACACCTTC
-,-,TRBJ1-1,TRBV7-6,CASSLVSGQGYRGEAFF,-
-,TRBD2,TRBJ2-2,TRBV19,CASSRTSGSSDTGELFF,TGTGCCAGTAGTCGTACTAGCGGGAGTTCGGACACCGGGGAGCTGTTTTTT
-,TRBD1,TRBJ2-7,TRBV19,CASSTGTGGTYEQYF,TGTGCCAGTAGTACAGGGACAGGGGGGACTTACGAGCAGTACTTC
-,TRBD1,TRBJ1-2,TRBV27,CASGRGPGYGYTF,TGTGCCAGCGGAAGGGGGCCGGGCTATGGCTACACCTTC
-,-,TRBJ1-2,TRBV12-5,CASGFVSYEYGYTF,TGTGCTAGTGGTTTCGTATCCTACGAGTATGGCTACACCTTC
-,TRBD1,TRBJ2-7,TRBV5-1,CASSTSRDRLTYEQYF,TGCGCCAGCAGCACTTCCCGGGACAGACTTACCTACGAGCAGTACTTC
once,-,TRBJ2-5,TRBV7-9,CASSALGGAGETQYF,TGTGCCAGCAGCGCCCTGGGGGGGGCGGGAGAGACCCAGTACTTC
-,TRBD1,TRBJ1-1,TRBV11-3,CASSRFRTGEAEAFF,TGTGCCAGCAGTCGGTTTCGGACAGGGGAGGCTGAAGCTTTCTTT
few,-,TRBJ1-5,TRBV2,CASNLPSGNQPQHF,TGTGCCAGCAACTTACCCTCTGGCAATCAGCCCCAGCATTTT
-,TRBD2,TRBJ2-3,TRBV27,CASSSIAGADTQYF,TGTGCCAGCAGTTCAATAGCGGGAGCAGATACGCAGTATTTT
-,-,TRBJ2-5,TRBV27,CASSRGQPGETQYF,TGTGCCAGCTCCCGTGGCCAGCCAGGAGAGACCCAGTACTTC